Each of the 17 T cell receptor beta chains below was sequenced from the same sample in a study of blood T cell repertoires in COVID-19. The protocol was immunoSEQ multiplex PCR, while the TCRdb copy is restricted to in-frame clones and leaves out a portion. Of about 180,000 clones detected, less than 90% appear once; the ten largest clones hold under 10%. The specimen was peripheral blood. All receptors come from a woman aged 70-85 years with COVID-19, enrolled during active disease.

The CDR3: CASSAGGTSGFYEQFF. CDR3 coding DNA: TGTGCCAGCAGCGCGGGGGGGACTAGCGGGTTCTATGAGCAGTTCTTC. The chain combines TRBV9 with TRBJ2-1, with TRBD2 matching over 12 bases. Germline CDR1 reads SGDLS; CDR2 reads YYNGEE. J was trimmed by 8 bases and V by 3 bases; bases with no gene match: 9. The CDR3 is made up of 16 amino acids.

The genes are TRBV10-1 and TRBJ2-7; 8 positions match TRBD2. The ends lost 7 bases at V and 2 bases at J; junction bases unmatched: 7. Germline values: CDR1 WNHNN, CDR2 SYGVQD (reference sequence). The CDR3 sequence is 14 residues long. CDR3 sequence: CASIGAGVTYEQYF. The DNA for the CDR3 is TGCGCCAGCATCGGAGCGGGAGTGACCTACGAGCAGTACTTC.

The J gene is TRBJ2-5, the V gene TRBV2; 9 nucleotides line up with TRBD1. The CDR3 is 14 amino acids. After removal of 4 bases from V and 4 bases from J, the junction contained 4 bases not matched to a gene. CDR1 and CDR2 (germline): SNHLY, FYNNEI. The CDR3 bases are TGTGCCAGCAGTGCGGGACAGGGAGCAGAGACCCAGTACTTC. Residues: CASSAGQGAETQYF.

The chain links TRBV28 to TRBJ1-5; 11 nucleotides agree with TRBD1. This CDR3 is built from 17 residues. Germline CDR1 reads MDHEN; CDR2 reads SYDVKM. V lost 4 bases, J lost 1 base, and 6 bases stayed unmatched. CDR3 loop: CASSSIGQGASNQPQHF. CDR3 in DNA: TGTGCCAGCAGTTCGATAGGACAGGGGGCAAGCAATCAGCCCCAGCATTTT.

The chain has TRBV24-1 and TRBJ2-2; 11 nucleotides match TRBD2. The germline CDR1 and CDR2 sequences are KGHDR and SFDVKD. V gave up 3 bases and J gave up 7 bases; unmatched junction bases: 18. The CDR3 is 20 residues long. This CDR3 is CATSDPEGRVLAGVGGELFF. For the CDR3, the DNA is TGTGCCACCAGTGATCCGGAGGGACGAGTACTAGCGGGAGTGGGCGGGGAGCTGTTTTTT.

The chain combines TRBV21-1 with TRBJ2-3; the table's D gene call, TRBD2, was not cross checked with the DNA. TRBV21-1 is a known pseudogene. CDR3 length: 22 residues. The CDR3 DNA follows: TGTGCCAGCAGCAAATTCTCTCCTACAAAAAAGGGACTAGCGGCTAGCACAGATACGCAGTATTTT. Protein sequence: CASSKFSPTKKGLAASTDTQYF.

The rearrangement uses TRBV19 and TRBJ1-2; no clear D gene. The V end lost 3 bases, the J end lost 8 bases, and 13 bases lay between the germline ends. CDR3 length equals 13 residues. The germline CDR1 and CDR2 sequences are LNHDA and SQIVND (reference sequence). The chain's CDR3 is CASSILSGWGYTF. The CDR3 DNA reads TGTGCCAGTAGTATCCTCTCAGGATGGGGCTACACCTTC.

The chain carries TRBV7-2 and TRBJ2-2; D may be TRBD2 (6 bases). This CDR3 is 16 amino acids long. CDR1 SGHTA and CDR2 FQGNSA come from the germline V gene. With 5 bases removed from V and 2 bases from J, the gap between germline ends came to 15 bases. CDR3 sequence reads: CASSKLAAKNTGELFF. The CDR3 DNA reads TGTGCCAGCAGCAAACTAGCTGCAAAAAACACCGGGGAGCTGTTTTTT. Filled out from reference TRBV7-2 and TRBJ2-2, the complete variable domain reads GAGVSQSPSNKVTEKGKDVELRCDPISGHTALYWYRQSLGQGLEFLIYFQGNSAPDKSGLPSDRFSAERTGGSVSTLTIQRTQQEDSAVYLCASSKLAAKNTGELFFGEGSRLTVL.

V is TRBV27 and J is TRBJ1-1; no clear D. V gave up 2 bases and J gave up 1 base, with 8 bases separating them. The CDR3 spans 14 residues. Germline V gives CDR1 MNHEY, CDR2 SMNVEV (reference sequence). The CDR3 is CASSLVEGNTEAFF. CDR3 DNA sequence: TGTGCCAGCAGTTTAGTGGAGGGGAACACTGAAGCTTTCTTT.

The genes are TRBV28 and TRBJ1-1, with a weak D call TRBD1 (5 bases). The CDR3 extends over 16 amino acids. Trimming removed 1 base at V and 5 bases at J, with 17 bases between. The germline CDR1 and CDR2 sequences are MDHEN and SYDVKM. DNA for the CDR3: TGTGCCAGCAGTTTATTCACCGGGGGTGCGAGTACTGAAGCTTTCTTT. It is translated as CASSLFTGGASTEAFF.

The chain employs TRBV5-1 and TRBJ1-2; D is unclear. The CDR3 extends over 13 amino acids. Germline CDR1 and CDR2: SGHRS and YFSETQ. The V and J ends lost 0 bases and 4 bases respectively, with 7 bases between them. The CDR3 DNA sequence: TGCGCCAGCAGCTTGGTACAGCCCTATGGCTACACCTTC. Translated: CASSLVQPYGYTF.

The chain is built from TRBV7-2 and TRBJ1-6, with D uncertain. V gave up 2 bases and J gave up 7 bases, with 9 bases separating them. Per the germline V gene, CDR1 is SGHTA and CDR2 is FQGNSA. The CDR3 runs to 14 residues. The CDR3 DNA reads TGTGCCAGCAGCTTAACGGTCTACAATTCACCCCTCCACTTT. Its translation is CASSLTVYNSPLHF.

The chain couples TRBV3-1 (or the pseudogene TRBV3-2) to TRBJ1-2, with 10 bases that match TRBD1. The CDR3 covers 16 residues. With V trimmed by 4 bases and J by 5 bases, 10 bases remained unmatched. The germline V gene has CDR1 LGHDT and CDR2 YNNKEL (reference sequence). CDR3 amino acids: CASSLLSDRGGYGYTF. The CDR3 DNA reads TGTGCCAGCAGCCTATTATCGGACAGGGGGGGATATGGCTACACCTTC.

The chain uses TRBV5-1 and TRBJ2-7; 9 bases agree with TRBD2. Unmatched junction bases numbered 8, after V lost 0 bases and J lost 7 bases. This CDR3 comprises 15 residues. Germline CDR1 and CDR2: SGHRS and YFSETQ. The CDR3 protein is CASSLVGSGSHEQYF. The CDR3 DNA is TGCGCCAGCAGCTTGGTCGGTAGCGGGAGTCATGAGCAGTACTTC.

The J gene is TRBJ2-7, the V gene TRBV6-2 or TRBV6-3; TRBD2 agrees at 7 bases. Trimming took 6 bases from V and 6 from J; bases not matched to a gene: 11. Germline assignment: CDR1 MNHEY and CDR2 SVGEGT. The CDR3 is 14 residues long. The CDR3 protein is CASSLRGGPSEQYF. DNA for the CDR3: TGTGCCAGCAGCCTTCGGGGAGGGCCCTCCGAGCAGTACTTC.

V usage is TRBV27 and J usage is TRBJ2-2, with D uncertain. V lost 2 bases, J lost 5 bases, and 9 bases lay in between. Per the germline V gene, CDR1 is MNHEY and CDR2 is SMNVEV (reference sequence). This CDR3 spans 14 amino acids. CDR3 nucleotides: TGTGCCAGCAGTTTACGCTACTTAACCGGGGAGCTGTTTTTT. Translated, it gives CASSLRYLTGELFF.

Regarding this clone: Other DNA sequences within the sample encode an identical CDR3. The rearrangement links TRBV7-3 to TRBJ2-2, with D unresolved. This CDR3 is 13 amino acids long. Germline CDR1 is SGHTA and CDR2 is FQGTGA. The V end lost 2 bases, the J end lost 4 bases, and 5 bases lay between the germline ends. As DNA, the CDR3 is TGTGCCAGCAGCTTATTGGCCACCGGGGAGCTGTTTTTT. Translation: CASSLLATGELFF.